The clone carrying this T cell receptor (beta chain) was observed once. Its antigen is undetermined. The record originates from a study of T cell responses to AZD1222 COVID-19 vaccine. At the level of the study: Combined were second doses at about 4 or about 12 weeks.

The study, taken as a whole, reports: Most donors were white British and more were female, and clonal diversity was possibly underestimated. Repertoire samples came only from after the peak T cell response. Along spike, vaccine-associated CD4 TCRs were found throughout, with dominance at 160-218 and 743-854.

Sequenced by immunoSEQ multiplex PCR; TCRdb stores in-frame clones only, minus some. This sample has roughly 96,000 clones, with 85% to 90% found just once. The CDR3 extends over 14 amino acids. V was shortened by 3 bases and J by 5 bases, with 13 bases between the two germline ends. CDR1 is KGHSH and CDR2 is LQKENI in the germline V gene. The input for sequencing was peripheral blood, taken on day 0 of AZD1222 vaccination. This sequence originates from an adult in good health. This chain uses TRBV18 with TRBJ2-5, with a possible D match to TRBD1 (5 bases). The CDR3 coding sequence is TGTGCCAGCTCACCCCAGGGATCCGGGGAGACCCAGTACTTC. It encodes CASSPQGSGETQYF.